The T cell receptor (beta chain) described here comes from a study of shared clonotypes between healthy human individuals. As for the study in general: A couple of female and a few male donors aged 18 to 49 were enrolled. Used for every donor were three CD4 naive, three CD4 memory, two CD8 naive and one CD8 memory plate.

With respect to this clone: Its antigen is not known.

General study points: Rarefaction indicated that sorted-subset sequencing remained incomplete although depth was large.

Data came from immunoSEQ multiplex PCR; TCRdb stores just in-frame clones and leaves some out. The sample contains 600,000 to 800,000 clones, over 55% of which appear only once. This TCR came from a woman aged 30 to 39 in good health. The sequencing sample was made of memory CD4+ T cells sorted from blood. Subset in this sample: CD45RA-negative fraction.

The CDR3 protein is CASTELGQGGAGELFF. CDR3 nucleotides: TGTGCCAGCACCGAGCTGGGACAGGGTGGGGCCGGGGAGCTGTTTTTT. The chain couples TRBV11-2 to TRBJ2-2, with 9 bases aligning to TRBD1. The V and J ends lost 7 bases and 6 bases, in that order; junction bases with no gene match: 12. This CDR3 spans 16 amino acids. In germline, CDR1 is SGHAT, CDR2 FQNNGV.